These 23 T cell receptor beta chains share one sample of origin, sequenced in a study of PD-1 blockade in classical Hodgkin lymphoma. Measured with immunoSEQ multiplex PCR; TCRdb has only the in-frame clones, and not every one. The table lists approximately 44,000 clones, around two thirds of them singletons. Each of the patients experienced relapse following autologous stem cell transplantation, and their brentuximab vedotin exposure differed. This specimen was peripheral blood mononuclear cells (PBMCs), taken at baseline. The receptor source for this set is a human donor with classical Hodgkin lymphoma.

This clone was detected a few times. This sequence joins TRBV7-9 and TRBJ1-2; D remains ambiguous. V was shortened by 2 bases and J by 4 bases, with 14 bases between the two germline ends. The CDR3 sequence is 15 residues long. The V gene's germline CDR1 is SEHNR and CDR2 FQNEAQ (reference sequence). CDR3 DNA sequence: TGTGCCAGCAGCTTACCCTCTTTAGGGAGCTATGGCTACACCTTC. This sequence encodes CASSLPSLGSYGYTF.

The V and J genes are TRBV19 and TRBJ2-2; maybe TRBD1 (6 bases). CDR3 length: 15 residues. CDR1 is LNHDA and CDR2 is SQIVND in the germline V gene (reference sequence). Trimming took off 8 bases at V and 5 bases at J, with 18 bases between the two ends. The CDR3 reads CASLINWQGTGELFF. Here the CDR3 DNA reads TGTGCCAGTCTGATCAACTGGCAGGGGACCGGGGAGCTGTTTTTT. The entire variable domain, with the rest obtained from reference TRBV19 and TRBJ2-2, is as follows: DGGITQSPKYLFRKEGQNVTLSCEQNLNHDAMYWYRQDPGQGLRLIYYSQIVNDFQKGDIAEGYSVSREKKESFPLTVTSAQKNPTAFYLCASLINWQGTGELFFGEGSRLTVL.

The J gene is TRBJ1-5, the V gene TRBV27; 12 positions agree with TRBD1. The germline V gene has CDR1 MNHEY and CDR2 SMNVEV (reference sequence). V lost 4 bases, J lost 4 bases, and 5 bases stayed unmatched. The CDR3 extends over 16 amino acids. The DNA of the CDR3 is TGTGCCAGCAGTTGGGGACAGGGGGCGCGAAATCAGCCCCAGCATTTT. It translates to CASSWGQGARNQPQHF.

Only a few counts were recorded for this clone. The genes are TRBV4-1 and TRBJ1-2; no clear D gene. CDR1 is MGHRA, CDR2 YSYEKL, per germline. V gave up 0 bases and J gave up 4 bases, with 18 bases separating them. The CDR3 is 17 residues long. The CDR3 nucleotides are TGCGCCAGCAGCCAAGAGAGGGTGGTCTGGGAAAGCTATGGCTACACCTTC. It translates to CASSQERVVWESYGYTF.

The rearrangement links TRBV10-3 to TRBJ1-4; a possible D gene is TRBD1 (5 bases). Germline assignment: CDR1 ENHRY and CDR2 SYGVKD. V lost 5 bases to trimming and J lost 7 bases, with 8 bases between them. This CDR3 region has 12 residues. CDR3 amino acids: CAISRDFEKLFF. The DNA for the CDR3 is TGTGCCATCAGTCGGGACTTTGAAAAACTGTTTTTT.

The V gene is TRBV7-3, the J gene TRBJ2-2; no definite D call. Germline V CDR1 and CDR2: SGHTA, FQGTGA. Trimming left V 2 bases short and J 2 bases short, with 15 bases between. This CDR3 is built from 17 residues. Here the CDR3 DNA reads TGTGCCAGCAGCTTATTCGCCAGAACAAGAAACACCGGGGAGCTGTTTTTT. It specifies CASSLFARTRNTGELFF.

The DNA for the CDR3 is TGCGCCAGCACGGGGCAGGGCTACGAGCAGTACTTC. This codes for CASTGQGYEQYF. J is TRBJ2-7 and V is TRBV5-1; D might be TRBD1 or TRBD2, each matching 5 bases. The V gene's germline CDR1 is SGHRS and CDR2 YFSETQ. The CDR3 spans 12 residues. V dropped 6 bases and J dropped 3 bases, with 10 bases sitting between them.

The CDR3 region is CASSQDPASGANVLTF. CDR3 DNA sequence: TGCGCCAGCAGCCAAGATCCCGCGTCTGGGGCCAACGTCCTGACTTTC. The V gene is TRBV4-3, the J gene TRBJ2-6; D is unresolved. The ends were cut back, 0 bases at V and 1 base at J, with 7 bases in the middle. The CDR3 loop spans 16 amino acids. Germline values: CDR1 LGHNA, CDR2 YSLEER.

CDR3 sequence: CASSARTGGYTF. The CDR3 DNA follows: TGTGCCAGCAGCGCGCGGACGGGCGGCTACACCTTC. This chain links TRBV9 with TRBJ1-2; D remains ambiguous. The CDR3 contains 12 residues. Trimming took off 3 bases at V and 8 bases at J, with 11 bases between the two ends. The V gene's germline CDR1 is SGDLS and CDR2 YYNGEE.

The CDR3 sequence: CSAEFITEAFF. In DNA, the CDR3 is TGCAGTGCCGAGTTCATCACTGAAGCTTTCTTT. The chain is built from TRBV20-1 and TRBJ1-1, with unresolved D. CDR3 length equals 11 residues. The germline gives CDR1 DFQATT, CDR2 SNEGSKA (reference sequence). The V gene lost 6 bases and the J gene lost 4 bases, with 9 bases spanning the gap.

The V and J genes are TRBV6-5 and TRBJ2-1; tentatively, D is TRBD2 (7 bases). Germline-derived CDR1 and CDR2 are MNHEY and SVGAGI. V was shortened by 11 bases and J by 10 bases, with 15 bases between the two germline ends. This CDR3 has 11 amino acids. CDR3 DNA: TGTGCCGCATGGGGGGGCCACGAGCAGTTCTTC. This sequence encodes CAAWGGHEQFF.

The chain combines TRBV5-6 with TRBJ2-7, with 9 bases lining up with TRBD1. The CDR3 contains 14 residues. V trimming: 4 bases; J trimming: 3 bases; junction bases outside the gene matches: 5. Germline loops: CDR1 SGHDT, CDR2 YYEEEE. The CDR3: CASSGTGPYYEQYF. CDR3 coding DNA: TGTGCCAGCAGCGGGACAGGGCCCTACTACGAGCAGTACTTC.

V usage is TRBV7-2 and J usage is TRBJ2-3; TRBD2 is a possible D gene (6 bases). The germline V gene encodes CDR1 SGHTA and CDR2 FQGNSA. The CDR3 totals 15 residues. Deletions cut 5 bases from V and 1 base from J, with 13 bases between. The CDR3: CASSPWGVGTDTQYF. DNA of the CDR3: TGTGCCAGCAGCCCCTGGGGGGTGGGCACAGATACGCAGTATTTT.

This clone was observed a few times. V usage is TRBV7-7 and J usage is TRBJ1-4, with TRBD1 identical over 9 bases. The V gene end was trimmed by 5 bases and the J gene end by 7 bases; junction bases not matched to a gene: 8. The CDR3 is 15 residues long. Germline values: CDR1 SSHAT, CDR2 FNYEAQ (reference sequence). CDR3 region: CASSRAGTGTEKLFF. The DNA of the CDR3 is TGTGCCAGCAGCCGTGCCGGGACAGGGACTGAAAAACTGTTTTTT.

This clone was seen more than once but under ten times. CDR3 nucleotides: TGTGCCAGCACCCCCCTGGCGTCGAGCAATCAGCCCCAGCATTTT. Translating it yields CASTPLASSNQPQHF. The chain joins TRBV28 to TRBJ1-5; D is unclear. The germline CDR1 and CDR2 sequences are MDHEN and SYDVKM. V lost 7 bases, J lost 1 base, and 14 bases lay in between. CDR3 length: 15 residues.

This clone was recorded only once. This chain joins TRBV7-2 and TRBJ2-5; the D gene is possibly TRBD1 (6 bases). Germline values: CDR1 SGHTA, CDR2 FQGNSA. V lost 4 bases, J lost 2 bases, and 14 bases lay in between. The CDR3 covers 15 residues. This CDR3 is CASSSGQTVQETQYF. DNA of the CDR3: TGTGCCAGCAGCTCAGGACAGACAGTTCAAGAGACCCAGTACTTC.

In its sample, this clone was seen once. The chain uses TRBV7-2 and TRBJ1-5; D gene uncertain. Germline-derived CDR1 and CDR2 are SGHTA and FQGNSA. The CDR3 contains 12 residues. The V and J ends lost 3 bases and 8 bases respectively, with 8 bases between them. The DNA of the CDR3 is TGTGCCAGCAGCTTCAACGCGGAGCCCCAGCATTTT. This codes for CASSFNAEPQHF.

This clone was counted once. This chain connects TRBV9 to TRBJ1-2; D is unclear. The CDR3 has 15 residues. V lost 1 base to trimming and J lost 7 bases, with 17 bases between them. Germline V gene lookup returns CDR1 SGDLS and CDR2 YYNGEE. Here the CDR3 DNA reads TGTGCCAGCAGCGTATTGGGTTCCTCGTCCGGTGGCTACACCTTC. Protein sequence: CASSVLGSSSGGYTF.

The chain carries TRBV4-3 and TRBJ1-5, with 9 positions matching TRBD1. This CDR3 is built from 17 residues. Germline V gives CDR1 LGHNA, CDR2 YSLEER. V trimming: 0 bases; J trimming: 6 bases; junction bases outside the gene matches: 9. The CDR3 DNA reads TGCGCCAGCAGCCAAGAACATTTCGGGACAGGGAGTCAGCCCCAGCATTTT. Its protein product is CASSQEHFGTGSQPQHF.

The chain carries TRBV7-2 and TRBJ2-3; D might be TRBD2 (6 bases). Germline V lookup: CDR1 SGHTA, CDR2 FQGNSA. Trimming left V 3 bases short and J 0 bases short, with 19 bases between. The CDR3 contains 18 residues. The CDR3 DNA reads as TGTGCCAGCAGCTTGGTCCCGTTCAGCGGGTTAAGCACAGATACGCAGTATTTT. Translation gives CASSLVPFSGLSTDTQYF.

The genes are TRBV2 and TRBJ1-6; no firm D call. CDR3 length equals 13 residues. Germline CDR1 reads SNHLY; CDR2 reads FYNNEI. Trimming removed 7 bases at V and 7 bases at J, with 11 bases between. The chain's CDR3 is CASITQDNSPLHF. In nucleotides, the CDR3 is TGTGCCAGCATCACCCAGGACAATTCACCCCTCCACTTT.

The rearrangement joins TRBV9 to TRBJ1-2; no reliable D call. CDR1 SGDLS and CDR2 YYNGEE come from the germline V gene. Trimming removed 0 bases from V and 7 bases from J, with 10 bases in between. This CDR3 has 13 amino acids. The CDR3 here is CASSVVTGGGYTF. The DNA for the CDR3 is TGTGCCAGCAGCGTAGTAACGGGTGGTGGCTACACCTTC.

This chain uses TRBV28 with TRBJ2-7, with 9 positions matching TRBD1. This CDR3 is built from 14 residues. The V gene end was trimmed by 6 bases and the J gene end by 8 bases; junction bases not matched to a gene: 11. CDR1 MDHEN and CDR2 SYDVKM come from the germline V gene. The CDR3 loop is CASRGQGAAYKQYF. CDR3 sequence (DNA): TGTGCCAGCAGGGGACAGGGTGCGGCATACAAGCAGTACTTC.